The rows below give T cell receptor beta chains drawn from one sample of a study of cytomegalovirus exposure and HLA in healthy donors. Here immunoSEQ multiplex PCR was the method, and the copy in TCRdb shows in-frame clones only, minus some. Among about 190,000 clones listed, 70% to 75% were seen once. Sequenced: PBMCs. These receptors came from a woman in her twenties or thirties in good health and CMV-seropositive. Each CDR3 is given with its conserved first and last residue. The order of the fields is CDR3 protein, D gene, V gene. The D gene is left open where the match is weak.

CASSLTGGSGEQFF,TRBD2,TRBV28
CASRYSDSPNEKLFF,-,TRBV2
CASSDRGTEAFF,TRBD1,TRBV19
CARGPDAPGIPNEKLFF,-,TRBV5-3
CASSVVSVNYGYTF,-,TRBV9
CAISEEQGYNEQFF,-,TRBV10-3
CASSHGTGAYEQYF,TRBD1,TRBV4-1
CASSLEGGSTYEQYF,TRBD2,TRBV5-6
CASSFGQGITYEQYF,-,TRBV5-8
CASLGDRGGQVNYGYTF,TRBD1,TRBV7-9
CASSPRVGTRETQYF,TRBD2,TRBV7-9
CASSLGQTEAFF,-,TRBV5-4
CASSSKDRFNSPLHF,TRBD1,TRBV7-2
CASTGGRQPQHF,-,TRBV19
CASSQDRETEAFF,TRBD1,TRBV19
CATLDALSGGRGDTQYF,TRBD2,TRBV10-3